The sequence of this TCR beta chain was determined in a study of T cells expressing NK-cell markers. The germline V gene has CDR1 MNHEY and CDR2 SMNVEV (reference sequence). CDR3 length: 18 residues. With the 5' RACE reads reprocessed, TCRdb shows one record per CDR3 protein and no DNA. The listing contains 500,000 or so distinct CDR3 sequences. Regarding the study as a whole: The CD3+CD56-NKG2C+ fraction of a few donors was also led by these clonotypes. Dominant NKG2C+ clonotype frequencies of roughly 1.0-8% of CD8+ T cells were measured in over 5 donors.

Turning to this clonotype: Antigen unknown.

Material: blood T cells: a sorted CD56 or NKG2C T cell subset, CD4+ or CD8+ T cells, or bulk PBMC T cells (not recorded which). This receptor was identified in a young man in good health. The J gene is TRBJ2-2, the V gene TRBV27; TCRdb calls TRBD2, which cannot be checked without DNA. This CDR3 is CASSFLTSGSLGTGELFF.